These T cell receptor beta chains were read from a single sample in a study of cytomegalovirus exposure and HLA in healthy donors. Profiled with immunoSEQ multiplex PCR; TCRdb holds only in-frame clones, not every one. The sample has about 160,000 clones, 81% seen once. Sequenced sample: PBMCs. These TCRs come from a woman in her fifties or sixties in good health and CMV-seronegative. Each CDR3 is given with its conserved first and last residue. Fields, in order: V gene, clone size, D gene, J gene, CDR3 DNA, CDR3 protein. D genes are given only for firm matches. Size is omitted from some rows. Given values are once, few, many or a class for expanded clones.

V: TRBV19; size: .; D: .; J: TRBJ2-5; DNA: TGTGCCAGTAGTGGCTACGGGGAGCAGGAGAAAGAGACCCAGTACTTC; CDR3: CASSGYGEQEKETQYF
V: TRBV28; size: .; D: TRBD1; J: TRBJ2-5; DNA: TGTGCCAGCAGCAGACAGGGGGCGAAGACCCAGTACTTC; CDR3: CASSRQGAKTQYF
V: TRBV7-9; size: once; D: .; J: TRBJ1-1; DNA: TGTGCCAGCTCTCGGGGTTCGAACACTGAAGCTTTCTTT; CDR3: CASSRGSNTEAFF
V: TRBV7-2; size: .; D: .; J: TRBJ2-7; DNA: TGTGCCAGCAGTCAAGGTCCGGGTAATTCCAACGAGCAGTACTTC; CDR3: CASSQGPGNSNEQYF
V: TRBV11-1; size: .; D: .; J: TRBJ2-2; DNA: TGTGCCAGCATGGGCTTTAACACCGGGGAGCTGTTTTTT; CDR3: CASMGFNTGELFF
V: TRBV28; size: few; D: .; J: TRBJ1-2; DNA: TGTGCCAGTCTTCGAGAAGGAGGGCATCAGGGCTACACCTTC; CDR3: CASLREGGHQGYTF
V: TRBV2; size: .; D: TRBD1; J: TRBJ1-3; DNA: TGTGCCAGCCAGGGGGATCTAAGCTCTGGAAACACCATATATTTT; CDR3: CASQGDLSSGNTIYF
V: TRBV6-5; size: once; D: .; J: TRBJ2-1; DNA: TGTGCCAGCAGGGCCGACAGACACAATGAGCAGTTCTTC; CDR3: CASRADRHNEQFF
V: TRBV7-9; size: .; D: TRBD1; J: TRBJ2-5; DNA: TGTGCCTGCTCCGGGACAGGAGACCAAGAGACCCAGTACTTC; CDR3: CACSGTGDQETQYF
V: TRBV7-9; size: .; D: .; J: TRBJ1-2; DNA: TGTGCCAGCAGCTTAGAGTCCGGGGGCTACACCTTC; CDR3: CASSLESGGYTF
V: TRBV5-1; size: .; D: TRBD1; J: TRBJ1-3; DNA: TGCGCCAGCACACCCTCAGGGGGCGCGAACACCATATATTTT; CDR3: CASTPSGGANTIYF
V: TRBV15; size: .; D: .; J: TRBJ2-5; DNA: TGTGCCACCAGCAGAGATCAGGGATTGGAGACCCAGTACTTC; CDR3: CATSRDQGLETQYF
V: TRBV7-2; size: once; D: TRBD1; J: TRBJ1-2; DNA: TGTGCCAGCAGCTCTCGACAGGGTCCAGGAGATGGCTACACCTTC; CDR3: CASSSRQGPGDGYTF
V: TRBV4-3; size: .; D: .; J: TRBJ2-5; DNA: TGCGCCAGCAGCCAAGATCTAGGCAGGGGCCGAGAGACCCAGTACTTC; CDR3: CASSQDLGRGRETQYF
V: TRBV7-2; size: .; D: .; J: TRBJ2-5; DNA: TGTGCCAGCAGGCAGGGGGCGGGAGGGCCTGAGGCCCAGTACTTC; CDR3: CASRQGAGGPEAQYF
V: TRBV28; size: .; D: .; J: TRBJ1-5; DNA: TGTGCCAGCAGTCCTTCGGGAGCGGGTATGAGCAATCAGCCCCAGCATTTT; CDR3: CASSPSGAGMSNQPQHF
V: TRBV7-9; size: .; D: .; J: TRBJ1-2; DNA: TGTGCCAGCAGCTTATCAGGGCAGAGTGGCTACACCTTC; CDR3: CASSLSGQSGYTF
V: TRBV28; size: .; D: TRBD2; J: TRBJ2-1; DNA: TGTGCCAGCAGTTCCCCGGAGGGGAGGGCCGGAAATGAGCAGTTCTTC; CDR3: CASSSPEGRAGNEQFF
V: TRBV15; size: few; D: .; J: TRBJ2-1; DNA: TGTGCCACCAGATCTATTCGCAATGAGCAGTTCTTC; CDR3: CATRSIRNEQFF
V: TRBV25-1; size: .; D: TRBD1; J: TRBJ1-3; DNA: TGTGCTAACAATGCAGGGGGCTCTGGAAACACCATATATTTT; CDR3: CANNAGGSGNTIYF
V: TRBV30; size: .; D: .; J: TRBJ1-1; DNA: TGTGCCTCCTCGAAGGGGAGGGCGAACACTGAAGCTTTCTTT; CDR3: CASSKGRANTEAFF
V: TRBV7-2; size: .; D: .; J: TRBJ2-1; DNA: TGTGCCAGCAGCTTGACGGCCAACACACAGAATGAGCAGTTCTTC; CDR3: CASSLTANTQNEQFF
V: TRBV19; size: .; D: .; J: TRBJ2-2; DNA: TGTGCCAGTAGTATGAGCGGAGCTAACACCGGGGAGCTGTTTTTT; CDR3: CASSMSGANTGELFF
V: TRBV5-4; size: .; D: TRBD2; J: TRBJ2-5; DNA: TGTGCCAGCAGCCCGGGACTAGCCCCAGAGACCCAGTACTTC; CDR3: CASSPGLAPETQYF
V: TRBV2; size: once; D: .; J: TRBJ2-4; DNA: TGTGCCAGCACAGGGACCAAAAACATTCAGTACTTC; CDR3: CASTGTKNIQYF
V: TRBV9; size: .; D: .; J: TRBJ1-4; DNA: TGTGCCAGCAGCGTAAGTGACACTTGGGAAAAACTGTTTTTT; CDR3: CASSVSDTWEKLFF
V: TRBV7-8; size: .; D: .; J: TRBJ1-6; DNA: TGTGCCAGCAGCCCCACCGAGGGTTATAATTCACCCCTCCACTTT; CDR3: CASSPTEGYNSPLHF
V: TRBV7-2; size: .; D: TRBD1; J: TRBJ2-7; DNA: TGTGCCAGCAGACGAGACAGGGACCGTTCCTACGAGCAGTACTTC; CDR3: CASRRDRDRSYEQYF